A selection of T cell receptor beta chains follows, all from one sample in a study of shared clonotypes between healthy human individuals. TCRdb's table, derived via immunoSEQ multiplex PCR, lists solely in-frame clones and lacks some. The sample holds 900,000 to 1,200,000 clones, approximately 80% seen once. Input material: memory CD4+ T cells from PBMCs. These receptors were obtained from a man younger than 35 in good health. Some clones in this sample may be carry-over from other donors' samples. Each CDR3 is given with its conserved first and last residue. A row's size may be missing; if present it is once, few, many or a size class.

cdr3_aa: CASSTRDGANTEAFF; v_call: TRBV7-9; j_call: TRBJ1-1; clone_size: .
cdr3_aa: CASSLVLKADSSYEQYF; v_call: TRBV7-2; j_call: TRBJ2-7; clone_size: once
cdr3_aa: CASSIWADQPQHF; v_call: TRBV19; j_call: TRBJ1-5; clone_size: few
cdr3_aa: CASSLLAGTGTYEQYF; v_call: TRBV5-1; j_call: TRBJ2-7; clone_size: .
cdr3_aa: CSVIAGSVNTGELFF; v_call: TRBV29-1; j_call: TRBJ2-2; clone_size: .
cdr3_aa: CASSLEVYGYTF; v_call: TRBV28; j_call: TRBJ1-2; clone_size: .
cdr3_aa: CASSLGGQGWAQFF; v_call: TRBV5-4; j_call: TRBJ2-1; clone_size: .
cdr3_aa: CASSDKQGAKNEQFF; v_call: TRBV2; j_call: TRBJ2-1; clone_size: .
cdr3_aa: CASSRTQGSQPQHF; v_call: TRBV5-8; j_call: TRBJ1-5; clone_size: .
cdr3_aa: CASNRENTGELFF; v_call: TRBV2; j_call: TRBJ2-2; clone_size: few
cdr3_aa: CASTTGMNTEAFF; v_call: TRBV28; j_call: TRBJ1-1; clone_size: .
cdr3_aa: CASSGVRGNAFF; v_call: TRBV2; j_call: TRBJ1-1; clone_size: few
cdr3_aa: CASKTRTGYSGANVLTF; v_call: TRBV10-2; j_call: TRBJ2-6; clone_size: once
cdr3_aa: CASSPRSGSLTEQYF; v_call: TRBV6-5; j_call: TRBJ2-7; clone_size: .
cdr3_aa: CSGRGFETQYF; v_call: TRBV20-1; j_call: TRBJ2-5; clone_size: once